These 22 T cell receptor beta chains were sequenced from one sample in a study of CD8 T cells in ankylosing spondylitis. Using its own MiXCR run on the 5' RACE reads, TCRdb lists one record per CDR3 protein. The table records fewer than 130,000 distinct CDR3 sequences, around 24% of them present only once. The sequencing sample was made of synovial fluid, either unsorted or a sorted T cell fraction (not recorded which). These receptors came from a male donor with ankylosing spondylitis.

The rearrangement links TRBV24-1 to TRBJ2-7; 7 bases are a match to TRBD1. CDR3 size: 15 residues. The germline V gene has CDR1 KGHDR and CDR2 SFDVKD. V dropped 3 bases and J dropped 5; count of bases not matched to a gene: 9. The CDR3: CATSDTGVRTHEQYF. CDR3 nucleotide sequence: TGTGCCACCAGTGATACAGGGGTTAGGACCCACGAGCAGTACTTC.

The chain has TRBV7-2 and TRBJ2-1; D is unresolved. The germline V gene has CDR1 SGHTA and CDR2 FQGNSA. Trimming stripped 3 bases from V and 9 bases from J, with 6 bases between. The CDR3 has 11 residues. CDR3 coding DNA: TGTGCCAGCAGCTTTTCGGTTGAGCAGTTCTTC. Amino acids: CASSFSVEQFF.

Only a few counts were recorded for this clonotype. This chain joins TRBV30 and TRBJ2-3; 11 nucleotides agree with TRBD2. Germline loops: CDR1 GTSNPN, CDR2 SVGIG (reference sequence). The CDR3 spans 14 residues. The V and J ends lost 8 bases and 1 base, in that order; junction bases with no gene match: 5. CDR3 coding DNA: TGTGCCCGGACTAGCGGGCCGGGCACAGATACGCAGTATTTT. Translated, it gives CARTSGPGTDTQYF.

In DNA form, the CDR3 reads TGTGCCAGCACCAGGGGGGAGTCCCACTACTATGGCTACACCTTC. This codes for CASTRGESHYYGYTF. The V call is TRBV2, the J call TRBJ1-2; TRBD1 aligns across 7 bases. The CDR3 loop spans 15 amino acids. V lost 7 bases, J lost 3 bases, and 11 bases stayed unmatched. Germline V gives CDR1 SNHLY, CDR2 FYNNEI.

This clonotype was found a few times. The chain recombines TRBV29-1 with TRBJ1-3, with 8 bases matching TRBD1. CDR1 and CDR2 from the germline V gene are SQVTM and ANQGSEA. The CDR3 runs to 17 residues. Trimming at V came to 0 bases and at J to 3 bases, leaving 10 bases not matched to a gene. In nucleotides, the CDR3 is TGCAGCGTTGAAGATCTTCCGCCAGGGGGCTTTGGAAACACCATATATTTT. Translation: CSVEDLPPGGFGNTIYF.

The CDR3 region is CASTGGYYTDTQYF. CDR3 coding DNA: TGTGCCAGCACCGGGGGGTACTACACAGATACGCAGTATTTT. This chain joins TRBV7-8 and TRBJ2-3; the match to TRBD2 covers 7 bases. After removal of 7 bases from V and 2 bases from J, the junction contained 6 bases not matched to a gene. CDR1 and CDR2 (germline): SGHVS, FQNEAQ. The CDR3 runs 14 residues. The full variable domain, completed using reference TRBV7-8 and TRBJ2-3, is GAGVSQSPRYKVAKRGQDVALRCDPISGHVSLFWYQQALGQGPEFLTYFQNEAQLDKSGLPSDRFFAERPEGSVSTLKIQRTQQEDSAVYLCASTGGYYTDTQYFGPGTRLTVL.

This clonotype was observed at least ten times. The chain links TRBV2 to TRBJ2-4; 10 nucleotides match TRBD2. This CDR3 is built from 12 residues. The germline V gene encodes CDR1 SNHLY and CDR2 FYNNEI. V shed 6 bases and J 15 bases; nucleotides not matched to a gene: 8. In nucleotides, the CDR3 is TGTGCCAGCAGCCAAGAGCGGGGGGGTCTGTACTTC. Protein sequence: CASSQERGGLYF.

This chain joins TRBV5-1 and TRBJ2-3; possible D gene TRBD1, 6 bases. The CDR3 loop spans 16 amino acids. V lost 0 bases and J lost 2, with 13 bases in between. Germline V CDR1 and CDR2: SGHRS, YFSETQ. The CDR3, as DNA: TGCGCCAGCAGCTTGGCGATAGACAGGATCACAGATACGCAGTATTTT. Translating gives CASSLAIDRITDTQYF.

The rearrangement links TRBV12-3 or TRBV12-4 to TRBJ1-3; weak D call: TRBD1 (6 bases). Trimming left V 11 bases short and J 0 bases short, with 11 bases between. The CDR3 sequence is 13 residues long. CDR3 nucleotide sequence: TGTGCCGCCCGGGACATCTCTGGAAACACCATATATTTT. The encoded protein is CAARDISGNTIYF.

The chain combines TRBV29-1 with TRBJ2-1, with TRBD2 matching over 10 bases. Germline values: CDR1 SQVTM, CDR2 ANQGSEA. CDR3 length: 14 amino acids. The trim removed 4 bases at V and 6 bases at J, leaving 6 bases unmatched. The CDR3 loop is CSVAGLAAVNEQFF. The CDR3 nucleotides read TGCAGCGTTGCAGGACTAGCGGCGGTCAATGAGCAGTTCTTC.

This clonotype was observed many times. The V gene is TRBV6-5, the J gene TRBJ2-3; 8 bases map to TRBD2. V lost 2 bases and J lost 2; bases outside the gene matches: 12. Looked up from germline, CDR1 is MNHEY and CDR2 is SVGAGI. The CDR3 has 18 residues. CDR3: CASSYAMRREGTTDTQYF. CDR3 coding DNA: TGTGCCAGCAGTTACGCAATGCGCCGGGAGGGAACCACAGATACGCAGTATTTT.

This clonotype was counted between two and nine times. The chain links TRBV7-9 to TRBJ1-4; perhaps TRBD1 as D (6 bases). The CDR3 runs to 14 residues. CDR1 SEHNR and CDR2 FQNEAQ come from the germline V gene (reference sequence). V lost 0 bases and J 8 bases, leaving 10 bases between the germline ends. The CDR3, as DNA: TGTGCCAGCAGCTTAGCACAGGGTGAGGAAAAACTGTTTTTT. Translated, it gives CASSLAQGEEKLFF.

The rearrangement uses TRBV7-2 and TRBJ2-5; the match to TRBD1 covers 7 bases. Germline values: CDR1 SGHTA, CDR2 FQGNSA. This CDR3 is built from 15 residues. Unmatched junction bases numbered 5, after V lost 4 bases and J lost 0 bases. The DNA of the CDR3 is TGTGCCAGCAGCTCCCAGGACAGGTACCAAGAGACCCAGTACTTC. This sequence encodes CASSSQDRYQETQYF.

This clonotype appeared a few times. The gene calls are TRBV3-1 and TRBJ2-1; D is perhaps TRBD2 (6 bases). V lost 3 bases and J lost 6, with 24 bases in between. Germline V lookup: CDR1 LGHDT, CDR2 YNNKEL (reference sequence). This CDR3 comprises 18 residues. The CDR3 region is CASSHSPLAPEGSNEQFF. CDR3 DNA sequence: TGTGCCAGCAGCCACTCGCCGCTAGCGCCCGAGGGAAGCAATGAGCAGTTCTTC.

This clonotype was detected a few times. CDR3 sequence reads: CASESGTADSYEQYF. The CDR3 DNA reads TGCGCCAGCGAAAGTGGGACAGCTGATTCCTACGAGCAGTACTTC. The V and J genes are TRBV10-2 and TRBJ2-7; the match to TRBD1 covers 7 bases. The germline V gene encodes CDR1 WSHSY and CDR2 SAAADI. V trimming: 8 bases; J trimming: 1 base; junction bases outside the gene matches: 11. This CDR3 contains 15 residues.

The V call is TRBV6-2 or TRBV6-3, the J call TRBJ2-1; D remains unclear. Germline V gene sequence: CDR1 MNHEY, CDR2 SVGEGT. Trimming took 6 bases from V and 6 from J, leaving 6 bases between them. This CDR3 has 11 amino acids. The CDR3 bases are TGTGCCAGCAGGGAAGCCAATGAGCAGTTCTTC. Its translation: CASREANEQFF.

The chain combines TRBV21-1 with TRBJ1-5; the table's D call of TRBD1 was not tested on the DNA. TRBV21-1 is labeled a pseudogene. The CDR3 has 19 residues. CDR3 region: CASSKEEDRHNLINQPQHF. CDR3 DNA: TGTGCCAGCAGCAAAGAGGAGGACAGACACAACCTAATCAATCAGCCCCAGCATTTT.

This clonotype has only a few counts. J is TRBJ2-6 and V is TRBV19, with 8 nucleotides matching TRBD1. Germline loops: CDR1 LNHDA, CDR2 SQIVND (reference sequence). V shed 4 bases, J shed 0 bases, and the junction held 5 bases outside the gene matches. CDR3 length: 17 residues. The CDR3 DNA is TGTGCCAGTAGTAAAACAGGGGGTTACTCTGGGGCCAACGTCCTGACTTTC. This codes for CASSKTGGYSGANVLTF.

The CDR3 DNA is TGTGCCAGCACCCCAGAGGGAAGCTCCTACGAGCAGTACTTC. Translation: CASTPEGSSYEQYF. The genes are TRBV6-1 and TRBJ2-7; TRBD2 might be the D (5 bases). The germline V gene encodes CDR1 MNHNS and CDR2 SASEGT. CDR3 length equals 14 residues. The V end was cut by 7 bases, the J end by 0 bases, with 13 bases between.

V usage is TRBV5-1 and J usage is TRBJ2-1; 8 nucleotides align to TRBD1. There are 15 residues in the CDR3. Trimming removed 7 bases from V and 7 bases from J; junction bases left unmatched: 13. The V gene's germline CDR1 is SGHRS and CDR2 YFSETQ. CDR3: CASSWGQVGINEQFF. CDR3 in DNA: TGCGCCAGCTCCTGGGGACAGGTAGGAATAAATGAGCAGTTCTTC.

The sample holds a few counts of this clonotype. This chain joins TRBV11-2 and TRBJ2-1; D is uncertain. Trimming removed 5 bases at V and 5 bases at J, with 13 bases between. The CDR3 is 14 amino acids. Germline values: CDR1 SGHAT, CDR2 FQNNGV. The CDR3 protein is CASSRVAAHNEQFF. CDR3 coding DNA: TGTGCCAGCAGCCGTGTGGCGGCACACAATGAGCAGTTCTTC.

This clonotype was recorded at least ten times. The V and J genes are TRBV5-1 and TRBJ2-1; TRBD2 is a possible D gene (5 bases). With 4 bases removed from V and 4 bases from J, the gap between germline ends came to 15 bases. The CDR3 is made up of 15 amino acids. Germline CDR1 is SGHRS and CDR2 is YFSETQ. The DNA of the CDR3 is TGCGCCAGCAGCCCCATGGGCGAGGGTTACAATGAGCAGTTCTTC. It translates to CASSPMGEGYNEQFF.